A single sample is the source of the 14 T cell receptor beta chains below, sequenced in a study of blood T cells in healthy people across ages. Sample-barcoded 5' priming and a J-beta primer mix drove a second PCR of roughly 6 to 12 cycles. In TCRdb, the 5' RACE reads were re-called with MiXCR into one record per CDR3 protein. The sample shows roughly 730,000 distinct CDR3 sequences, about 56% of them seen only once. Sequenced: blood. All receptors derive from a man between 40 and 49 years old in good health.

V and J are TRBV7-2 and TRBJ2-1, with 14 bases aligning to TRBD2. Germline V gives CDR1 SGHTA, CDR2 FQGNSA. The J segment lost 6 bases and the V segment lost 4 bases, leaving 14 bases of the junction unmatched. The CDR3 loop spans 19 amino acids. CDR3 sequence reads: CASSSRRRLAGGPINEQFF. As DNA, the CDR3 is TGTGCCAGCAGCTCACGACGAAGACTAGCGGGGGGGCCTATCAATGAGCAGTTCTTC.

The rearrangement uses TRBV20-1 and TRBJ1-4; D gene unclear. Germline CDR1 is DFQATT and CDR2 is SNEGSKA (reference sequence). The CDR3 has 12 amino acids. In DNA, the CDR3 is TGCAGCGCCGGCCCGACCCCCGGAAAACTGTTTTTT. This translates into CSAGPTPGKLFF.

The V call is TRBV27, the J call TRBJ2-5; 11 nucleotides line up with TRBD2. CDR3 length equals 15 residues. Looked up from germline, CDR1 is MNHEY and CDR2 is SMNVEV (reference sequence). V shed 5 bases, J shed 2 bases, and the junction held 4 bases outside the gene matches. Here the CDR3 reads CASSPIAGGQETQYF. CDR3 bases: TGTGCCAGCAGTCCGATAGCGGGGGGGCAAGAGACCCAGTACTTC.

This chain links TRBV4-2 with TRBJ2-5; 9 bases map to TRBD2. CDR1 and CDR2 from the germline V gene are LGHNA and YNFKEQ. The junction had 6 bases not matched to a gene; V was cut back by 0 bases and J by 1 base. The CDR3 sequence is 17 residues long. The CDR3 protein is CASSQDLASGVQETQYF. The CDR3 nucleotides read TGTGCCAGCAGCCAAGATTTAGCTAGCGGGGTCCAAGAGACCCAGTACTTC.

CDR3 in amino acids: CASSATRTGELFF. DNA for the CDR3: TGTGCCAGCAGCGCCACGCGAACCGGGGAGCTGTTTTTT. V usage is TRBV6-5 and J usage is TRBJ2-2; D is ambiguous. With 6 bases removed from V and 5 bases from J, the gap between germline ends came to 10 bases. There are 13 residues in the CDR3. CDR1 MNHEY and CDR2 SVGAGI come from the germline V gene.

This clonotype was picked up one time. This rearrangement joins TRBV11-2 to TRBJ2-4; 10 nucleotides agree with TRBD2. Germline V gene sequence: CDR1 SGHAT, CDR2 FQNNGV. V lost 0 bases to trimming and J lost 7 bases; unmatched junction nucleotides: 6. The CDR3 runs to 16 residues. The CDR3 nucleotides read TGTGCCAGCAGCTTAGAAGCGGGGGGGCCTTGGAACATTCAGTACTTC. It yields the protein CASSLEAGGPWNIQYF.

The chain recombines TRBV9 with TRBJ2-7; D is possibly TRBD2 (5 bases). This CDR3 has 15 amino acids. Trimming stripped 0 bases from V and 0 bases from J, with 10 bases between. Germline values: CDR1 SGDLS, CDR2 YYNGEE. The CDR3 spells CASSVGVGSSYEQYF. CDR3 in DNA: TGTGCCAGCAGCGTAGGGGTAGGGAGCTCCTACGAGCAGTACTTC.

The chain combines TRBV7-2 with TRBJ2-1, with D perhaps TRBD2 (5 bases). V was shortened by 1 base and J by 9 bases, with 13 bases between the two germline ends. Germline CDR1 reads SGHTA; CDR2 reads FQGNSA. The CDR3 spans 14 residues. CDR3 DNA sequence: TGTGCCAGCAGCTTAGGGGTAGCGTGGGGTGAGCAGTTCTTC. Its protein product is CASSLGVAWGEQFF.

This clonotype showed up just a few times. CDR3 protein: CSARVPIQNEQFF. The CDR3 bases are TGCAGTGCTAGAGTCCCCATACAAAATGAGCAGTTCTTC. The genes are TRBV20-1 and TRBJ2-1, with D unresolved. CDR3 size: 13 residues. Germline assignment: CDR1 DFQATT and CDR2 SNEGSKA (reference sequence). Trimming removed 1 base at V and 7 bases at J, with 11 bases between.

The genes are TRBV20-1 and TRBJ2-1, with D maybe TRBD2 (7 bases). This CDR3 region has 15 residues. V lost 5 bases and J lost 6, with 20 bases in between. The germline gives CDR1 DFQATT, CDR2 SNEGSKA (reference sequence). CDR3 region: CSAPVFGGAANEQFF. In DNA form, the CDR3 reads TGCAGTGCTCCCGTTTTTGGGGGGGCGGCCAATGAGCAGTTCTTC.

V is TRBV28 and J is TRBJ1-6, with a tentative D call TRBD1 (5 bases). CDR1 and CDR2 (germline): MDHEN, SYDVKM. Trimming cost V 5 bases and J 6 bases, with 11 bases left between them. This CDR3 has 14 amino acids. CDR3 residues: CASSDRAINSPLHF. The CDR3 DNA reads as TGTGCCAGCAGTGACAGAGCCATTAATTCACCCCTCCACTTT.

V is TRBV7-2 and J is TRBJ1-5; D is possibly TRBD1 (5 bases). Germline-derived CDR1 and CDR2 are SGHTA and FQGNSA. V lost 4 bases to trimming and J lost 3 bases, with 16 bases between them. The CDR3 has 16 residues. The CDR3 nucleotides are TGTGCCAGCAGCTCCCTCGAACGGGGGGTCAATCAGCCCCAGCATTTT. Translated: CASSSLERGVNQPQHF.

This clonotype was observed a handful of times. This sequence joins TRBV12-3 or TRBV12-4 and TRBJ1-4, with TRBD1 identical over 7 bases. The CDR3 is 14 amino acids. J lost 6 bases, V lost 5 bases, and 6 bases had no gene match. CDR3 sequence reads: CASSHGQDHEKLFF. The CDR3 DNA reads TGTGCCAGCAGTCACGGACAGGATCATGAAAAACTGTTTTTT.

The chain links TRBV20-1 to TRBJ2-1; D unresolved. Per the germline V gene, CDR1 is DFQATT and CDR2 is SNEGSKA (reference sequence). The CDR3 loop spans 14 amino acids. Trimming shortened V by 7 bases and J by 4 bases, and 17 bases separated the two germline ends. The CDR3 spells CSVPDPAVYNEQFF. The CDR3 DNA reads as TGCAGTGTCCCCGACCCGGCGGTATACAATGAGCAGTTCTTC.